This T cell receptor (beta chain) was observed in a study of T cells in localized non-small cell lung cancer. Study-wide results and limits: Clonality of T cells reached its maximum in uninvolved adjacent lung, surpassing tumor. Median detection of top 100 tumor clones in adjacent lung was around 60 clones.

Note on this clone: Its target is not known.

The CDR3 has 14 amino acids. Trimming shortened V by 6 bases and J by 4 bases, and 13 bases separated the two germline ends. The germline gives CDR1 SGHNT, CDR2 YENEEA. The protocol was immunoSEQ multiplex PCR, while the TCRdb copy is restricted to in-frame clones and leaves out a portion. The sample lists 5,600 or so clones, 25% to 30% occurring once. The clonotype originates from a female donor of 60 years or more with stage I lung adenocarcinoma. The genes are TRBV11-3 and TRBJ1-5, with D perhaps TRBD1 (6 bases). The source material was lung tumor tissue, sampled before any cancer treatment. This CDR3 reads CASSKQGVNQPQHF. DNA for the CDR3: TGTGCCAGCAGTAAACAGGGAGTAAATCAGCCCCAGCATTTT.